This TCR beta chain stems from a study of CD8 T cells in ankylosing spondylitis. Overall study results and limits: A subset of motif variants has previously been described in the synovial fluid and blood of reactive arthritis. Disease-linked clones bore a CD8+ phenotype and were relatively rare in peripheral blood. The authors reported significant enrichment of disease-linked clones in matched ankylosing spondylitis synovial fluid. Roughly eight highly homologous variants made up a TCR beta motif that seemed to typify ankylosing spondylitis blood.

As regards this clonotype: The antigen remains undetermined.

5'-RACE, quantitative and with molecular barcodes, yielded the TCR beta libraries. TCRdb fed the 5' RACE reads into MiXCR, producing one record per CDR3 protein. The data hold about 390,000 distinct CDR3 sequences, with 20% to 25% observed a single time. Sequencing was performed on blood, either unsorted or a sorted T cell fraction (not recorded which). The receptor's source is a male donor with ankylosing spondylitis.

CDR3 amino acids: CSASGTPNQPQHF. In DNA, the CDR3 is TGCAGTGCTAGCGGGACACCCAATCAGCCCCAGCATTTT. The gene calls are TRBV20-1 and TRBJ1-5; a possible D gene is TRBD1 (6 bases). CDR1 is DFQATT and CDR2 is SNEGSKA in the germline V gene (reference sequence). Trimming removed 3 bases at V and 3 bases at J, with 9 bases between. This CDR3 spans 13 amino acids.